This T cell receptor (beta chain) was documented in a study of T cell responses to AZD1222 COVID-19 vaccine. Study-level points and caveats: Spike was spanned by vaccine-associated CD4 TCRs, which were dominant at 160-218 and 743-854.

About this clone itself: Its antigen remains unknown.

Generated by immunoSEQ multiplex PCR, the TCRdb table keeps only in-frame clones and is missing some. The table records fewer than 200,000 clones, 88% of them present only once. The length of the CDR3 is 19 residues. Germline CDR1 is SGDLS and CDR2 is YYNGEE. V dropped 0 bases and J dropped 3; count of bases not matched to a gene: 10. This rearrangement joins TRBV9 to TRBJ2-7; 15 nucleotides agree with TRBD2. The sample was peripheral blood, taken 28 days after the second AZD1222 dose. This TCR derives from an adult who received the AZD1222 COVID-19 vaccine. The CDR3 spells CASSVGGTSGRTLFYEQYF. CDR3 nucleotides: TGTGCCAGCAGCGTAGGCGGGACTAGCGGGAGGACCCTCTTCTACGAGCAGTACTTC.